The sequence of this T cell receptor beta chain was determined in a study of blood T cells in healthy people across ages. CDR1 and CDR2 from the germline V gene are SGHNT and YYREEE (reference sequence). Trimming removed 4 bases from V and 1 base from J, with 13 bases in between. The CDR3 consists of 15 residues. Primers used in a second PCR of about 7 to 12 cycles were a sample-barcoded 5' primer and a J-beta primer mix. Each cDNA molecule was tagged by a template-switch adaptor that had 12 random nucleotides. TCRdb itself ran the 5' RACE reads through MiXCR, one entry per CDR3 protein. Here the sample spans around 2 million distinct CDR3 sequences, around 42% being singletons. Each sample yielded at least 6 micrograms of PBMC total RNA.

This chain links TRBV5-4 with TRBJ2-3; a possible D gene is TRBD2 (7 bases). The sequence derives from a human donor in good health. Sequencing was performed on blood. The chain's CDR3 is CASSGGGFRTDTQYF. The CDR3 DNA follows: TGTGCCAGCAGCGGGGGGGGCTTCCGCACAGATACGCAGTATTTT.